This paragraph reports one TCR beta chain. This record comes from a study of blood T cell repertoires in COVID-19. Original processing methods: The assay estimated nucleated cells by amplifying reference gene primers. Here immunoSEQ multiplex PCR was the method, and the copy in TCRdb shows in-frame clones only, minus some. V and J calls and clone size are copied from that table; D and trimming were computed from the DNA. The sample holds about 320,000 clones, almost 85% seen once. V was trimmed by 4 bases and J by 3 bases, leaving 15 bases between them. Per germline, CDR1 SGDLS and CDR2 YYNGEE. The CDR3 has 15 residues.

Sequenced: peripheral blood. The rearrangement joins TRBV9 to TRBJ2-3, with D possibly being TRBD2 (5 bases). This sequence was found in a human donor in a cohort sampled during active COVID-19. The CDR3 is CASSPPSKETDTQYF. Written as DNA, the CDR3 is TGTGCCAGCAGCCCCCCTAGCAAAGAAACAGATACGCAGTATTTT.